These 21 T cell receptor beta chains share one sample of origin, sequenced in a study of shared clonotypes between healthy human individuals. Libraries were prepared by immunoSEQ multiplex PCR; TCRdb keeps only in-frame clonotypes and omits some of them. The table records around 700,000 clones, around 92% of them present only once. CD45RO negativity and positive selection for CCR7 defined naive CD8 cells, a population that excluded terminally differentiated effector memory CD45RA+ cells. Material: naive CD8+ T cells sorted from blood. Receptors were obtained from a man aged 25 to 45 in good health.

This clone has a single count. V and J are TRBV5-1 and TRBJ2-1; D possibly matches TRBD1 or TRBD2 (6 bases each). Per germline, CDR1 SGHRS and CDR2 YFSETQ. The CDR3 loop spans 13 amino acids. Trimming took off 3 bases at V and 9 bases at J, with 13 bases between the two ends. CDR3 in amino acids: CASSSVGGVEQFF. The CDR3 DNA reads TGCGCCAGCAGCTCCGTGGGGGGCGTTGAGCAGTTCTTC. The whole variable domain, filled in from reference TRBV5-1 and TRBJ2-1, reads KAGVTQTPRYLIKTRGQQVTLSCSPISGHRSVSWYQQTPGQGLQFLFEYFSETQRNKGNFPGRFSGRQFSNSRSEMNVSTLELGDSALYLCASSSVGGVEQFFGPGTRLTVL.

This sequence joins TRBV7-6 and TRBJ2-7; 14 bases are a match to TRBD2. This CDR3 comprises 17 residues. The junction had 9 bases not matched to a gene; V was cut back by 5 bases and J by 3 bases. The germline gives CDR1 SGHVS, CDR2 FNYEAQ. CDR3 bases: TGTGCCAGCAGCCCGGGACTAGCGGGAGAGTTCAGCTACGAGCAGTACTTC. Amino acids: CASSPGLAGEFSYEQYF. The full variable domain, rest sourced from reference TRBV7-6 and TRBJ2-7, is GAGVSQSPRYKVTKRGQDVALRCDPISGHVSLYWYRQALGQGPEFLTYFNYEAQQDKSGLPNDRFSAERPEGSISTLTIQRTEQRDSAMYRCASSPGLAGEFSYEQYFGPGTRLTVT.

The chain combines TRBV30 with TRBJ2-7; TRBD1 agrees at 10 bases. Germline lookup yields CDR1 GTSNPN and CDR2 SVGIG (reference sequence). There are 13 residues in the CDR3. V lost 5 bases, J lost 5 bases, and 6 bases stayed unmatched. CDR3 DNA: TGTGCCTGGGGACAGGGGGTTCTGGACGAGCAGTACTTC. Protein product: CAWGQGVLDEQYF.

The chain combines TRBV10-3 with TRBJ2-1; D is possibly TRBD2 (6 bases). The germline CDR1 and CDR2 sequences are ENHRY and SYGVKD. The CDR3 loop spans 14 amino acids. Trimming took off 6 bases at V and 1 base at J, with 10 bases between the two ends. CDR3 bases: TGTGCCATCAGACGACTAGGGTCCTACAATGAGCAGTTCTTC. Amino acid sequence: CAIRRLGSYNEQFF.

CDR3: CAIRPGFGTGELFF. The CDR3 nucleotides read TGTGCCATCAGGCCGGGGTTTGGCACCGGGGAGCTGTTTTTT. This rearrangement joins TRBV10-3 to TRBJ2-2, with D maybe TRBD2 (5 bases). Trimming took 6 bases from V and 4 from J, leaving 12 bases between them. Germline V gene sequence: CDR1 ENHRY, CDR2 SYGVKD. This CDR3 has 14 residues.

This clone was detected only once. The chain is built from TRBV7-9 and TRBJ1-1, with 7 nucleotides matching TRBD1. Trimming at V came to 4 bases and at J to 4 bases, leaving 9 bases not matched to a gene. Looked up from germline, CDR1 is SEHNR and CDR2 is FQNEAQ (reference sequence). The CDR3 consists of 15 residues. The CDR3 DNA is TGTGCCAGCAGCTATCCCAGGGGGTCTGGCACTGAAGCTTTCTTT. Encoded protein: CASSYPRGSGTEAFF.

The chain has TRBV19 and TRBJ2-7; TRBD2 aligns across 7 bases. The CDR3 is 14 amino acids. CDR1 is LNHDA, CDR2 SQIVND, per germline (reference sequence). Trimming took 4 bases from V and 3 from J; bases not matched to a gene: 6. CDR3 region: CASSTGLVGYEQYF. CDR3 DNA: TGTGCCAGTAGTACAGGACTAGTCGGCTACGAGCAGTACTTC. Full variable domain (outside the CDR3, taken from reference TRBV19 and TRBJ2-7): DGGITQSPKYLFRKEGQNVTLSCEQNLNHDAMYWYRQDPGQGLRLIYYSQIVNDFQKGDIAEGYSVSREKKESFPLTVTSAQKNPTAFYLCASSTGLVGYEQYFGPGTRLTVT.

The genes are TRBV9 and TRBJ2-1; D gene unclear. Looked up from germline, CDR1 is SGDLS and CDR2 is YYNGEE. The CDR3 is 14 residues long. With 4 bases removed from V and 4 bases from J, the gap between germline ends came to 12 bases. CDR3 bases: TGTGCCAGCAGCCCACCGGCCCGGTACAATGAGCAGTTCTTC. This translates into CASSPPARYNEQFF.

The V call is TRBV28, the J call TRBJ2-7; tentatively, D is TRBD1 (5 bases). There are 15 residues in the CDR3. The V end lost 6 bases, the J end lost 5 bases, and 20 bases lay between the germline ends. Germline V gene lookup returns CDR1 MDHEN and CDR2 SYDVKM. The CDR3 bases are TGTGCCAGCAGCGAAGGGGTACGGCTCCCCGACGAGCAGTACTTC. As protein: CASSEGVRLPDEQYF.

The chain links TRBV7-9 to TRBJ1-1, with D perhaps TRBD1 (6 bases). Germline V gives CDR1 SEHNR, CDR2 FQNEAQ (reference sequence). V was trimmed by 4 bases and J by 11 bases, leaving 23 bases between them. CDR3 size: 15 residues. CDR3 loop: CASSSGLGGPPGAFF. The CDR3 coding sequence is TGTGCCAGCAGCTCGGGACTGGGGGGCCCACCCGGGGCTTTCTTT.

The chain carries TRBV28 and TRBJ2-7; D gene uncertain. Trimming stripped 5 bases from V and 2 bases from J, with 7 bases between. CDR3 length: 12 residues. Germline lookup yields CDR1 MDHEN and CDR2 SYDVKM. CDR3 amino acids: CASSEETYEQYF. Written as DNA, the CDR3 is TGTGCCAGCAGTGAGGAGACCTACGAGCAGTACTTC.

The V and J genes are TRBV18 and TRBJ2-7, with a possible D match to TRBD1 (5 bases). The CDR3 has 14 amino acids. The germline V and J ends were trimmed by 3 bases and 3 bases, with 12 bases remaining between them. Per the germline V gene, CDR1 is KGHSH and CDR2 is LQKENI. The CDR3 sequence: CASSPMDTNYEQYF. Here the CDR3 DNA reads TGTGCCAGCTCACCGATGGACACAAACTACGAGCAGTACTTC.

The gene calls are TRBV14 and TRBJ2-1; TRBD2 matches at 14 bases. The length of the CDR3 is 19 residues. Germline values: CDR1 SGHDN, CDR2 FVKESK. Losses at the gene ends were 5 bases for V and 4 bases for J; bases not matched to a gene: 13. Here the CDR3 reads CASSTGTSGRATRYNEQFF. CDR3 DNA: TGTGCCAGCAGCACCGGGACTAGCGGGAGAGCTACAAGATACAATGAGCAGTTCTTC. Supplemented by reference TRBV14 and TRBJ2-1, the full variable domain reads EAGVTQFPSHSVIEKGQTVTLRCDPISGHDNLYWYRRVMGKEIKFLLHFVKESKQDESGMPNNRFLAERTGGTYSTLKVQPAELEDSGVYFCASSTGTSGRATRYNEQFFGPGTRLTVL.

The rearrangement links TRBV19 to TRBJ2-3; no reliable D call. Trimming cost V 8 bases and J 2 bases, with 8 bases left between them. CDR1 and CDR2 from the germline V gene are LNHDA and SQIVND (reference sequence). The CDR3 covers 12 residues. The DNA of the CDR3 is TGTGCCAGTTCTCATCTCACAGATACGCAGTATTTT. This gives the protein CASSHLTDTQYF. The variable domain in full, with the rest retrieved from reference TRBV19 and TRBJ2-3, is DGGITQSPKYLFRKEGQNVTLSCEQNLNHDAMYWYRQDPGQGLRLIYYSQIVNDFQKGDIAEGYSVSREKKESFPLTVTSAQKNPTAFYLCASSHLTDTQYFGPGTRLTVL.

CDR3 residues: CASSLYIGQPQHF. Written as DNA, the CDR3 is TGTGCCAGCAGTTTATATATAGGCCAGCCCCAGCATTTT. The chain recombines TRBV27 with TRBJ1-5; no clear D gene. Trimming shortened V by 1 base and J by 7 bases, and 8 bases separated the two germline ends. CDR1 and CDR2 from the germline V gene are MNHEY and SMNVEV (reference sequence). The CDR3 covers 13 residues.

V and J are TRBV18 and TRBJ2-4; D ambiguous. Looked up from germline, CDR1 is KGHSH and CDR2 is LQKENI. This CDR3 has 15 amino acids. The V gene lost 0 bases and the J gene lost 6 bases, with 12 bases spanning the gap. CDR3 in DNA: TGTGCCAGCTCACCACCCGACATAGAGATAAACATTCAGTACTTC. This codes for CASSPPDIEINIQYF.

The chain couples TRBV7-6 to TRBJ2-3; D is uncertain. Germline V lookup: CDR1 SGHVS, CDR2 FNYEAQ. Trimming shortened V by 5 bases and J by 3 bases, and 9 bases separated the two germline ends. This CDR3 contains 13 residues. CDR3 DNA sequence: TGTGCCAGCAGCACTATTTGGACAGATACGCAGTATTTT. This sequence encodes CASSTIWTDTQYF.

The V gene is TRBV13, the J gene TRBJ2-7; 7 nucleotides line up with TRBD1. The CDR3 is 14 amino acids. The J segment lost 0 bases and the V segment lost 7 bases, leaving 6 bases of the junction unmatched. Germline V lookup: CDR1 PRHDT, CDR2 FYEKMQ (reference sequence). For the CDR3, the DNA is TGTGCCAGCACCAAGACAGGGTACTCCTACGAGCAGTACTTC. Its protein product is CASTKTGYSYEQYF.

V gene TRBV28 combines with J gene TRBJ1-5; D perhaps matches TRBD1 (5 bases). This CDR3 is built from 14 residues. With 2 bases removed from V and 4 bases from J, the gap between germline ends came to 9 bases. CDR1 and CDR2 (germline): MDHEN, SYDVKM. The CDR3 nucleotides are TGTGCCAGCAGTTTAGGGGGGATTAATCAGCCCCAGCATTTT. Its protein product is CASSLGGINQPQHF.

The chain uses TRBV10-3 and TRBJ2-6; 8 bases are a match to TRBD2. The CDR3 is made up of 16 amino acids. With 10 bases clipped from V and 0 bases from J, the junction kept 8 bases outside the gene matches. The germline V gene encodes CDR1 ENHRY and CDR2 SYGVKD. CDR3 amino acids: CATPAGVYSGANVLTF. Here the CDR3 DNA reads TGTGCCACCCCAGCGGGGGTATACTCTGGGGCCAACGTCCTGACTTTC.

DNA of the CDR3: TGTGCCAGCGAGGGACTAGCGGGAGGCACAGATACGCAGTATTTT. This encodes CASEGLAGGTDTQYF. The chain is built from TRBV2 and TRBJ2-3; 14 bases map to TRBD2. J lost 1 base, V lost 8 bases, and 2 bases had no gene match. The V gene's germline CDR1 is SNHLY and CDR2 FYNNEI. The CDR3 runs 15 residues.